These 3 T cell receptor beta chains came from one sample sequenced in a study of T cell changes during pregnancy in multiple sclerosis. Profiling relied on immunoSEQ multiplex PCR, and the TCRdb table lists in-frame clones only, not all of them. The sample holds 80,000 or so clones; 92% are singletons and the top ten take 2.6%. The specimen comprised peripheral blood, sampled before pregnancy. The receptor source for this set is a female donor with multiple sclerosis, enrolled in a pregnancy study.

This chain joins TRBV5-1 and TRBJ2-3, with D unclear. This CDR3 has 16 residues. Trimming stripped 0 bases from V and 0 bases from J, with 11 bases between. CDR1 SGHRS and CDR2 YFSETQ come from the germline V gene. The CDR3: CASSLGGLSSTDTQYF. The CDR3 nucleotides read TGCGCCAGCAGCTTGGGCGGATTATCTAGCACAGATACGCAGTATTTT.

J is TRBJ1-1 and V is TRBV6-9, with D possibly TRBD1 on 5 matching bases. Germline assignment: CDR1 MNHGY and CDR2 SVAAGI. The CDR3 loop spans 15 amino acids. Between the trimmed V and J ends, which lost 5 bases and 0 bases, there was a span of 13 bases. The CDR3 is CASSPQGPLNTEAFF. The CDR3 DNA reads TGTGCCAGCAGTCCCCAGGGTCCCCTGAACACTGAAGCTTTCTTT.

The chain carries TRBV5-1 and TRBJ2-3; TRBD2 matches 11 bases. J lost 0 bases, V lost 0 bases, and 3 bases had no gene match. Germline CDR1 is SGHRS and CDR2 is YFSETQ. The CDR3 is 17 residues long. CDR3 sequence reads: CASSLGLAGYSTDTQYF. DNA of the CDR3: TGCGCCAGCAGCTTGGGACTAGCGGGATATAGCACAGATACGCAGTATTTT.